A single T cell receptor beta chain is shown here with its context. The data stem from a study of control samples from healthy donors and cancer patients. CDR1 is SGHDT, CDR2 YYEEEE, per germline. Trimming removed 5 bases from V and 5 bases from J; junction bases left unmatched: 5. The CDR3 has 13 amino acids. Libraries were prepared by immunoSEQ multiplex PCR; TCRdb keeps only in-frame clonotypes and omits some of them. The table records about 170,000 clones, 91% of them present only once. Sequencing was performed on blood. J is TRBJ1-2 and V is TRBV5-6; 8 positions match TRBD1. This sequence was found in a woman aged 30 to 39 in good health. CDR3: CASRTGVKYGYTF. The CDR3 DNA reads TGTGCCAGCAGGACAGGGGTGAAGTATGGCTACACCTTC. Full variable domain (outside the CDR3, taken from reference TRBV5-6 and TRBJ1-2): DAGVTQSPTHLIKTRGQQVTLRCSPKSGHDTVSWYQQALGQGPQFIFQYYEEEERQRGNFPDRFSGHQFPNYSSELNVNALLLGDSALYLCASRTGVKYGYTFGSGTRLTVV.